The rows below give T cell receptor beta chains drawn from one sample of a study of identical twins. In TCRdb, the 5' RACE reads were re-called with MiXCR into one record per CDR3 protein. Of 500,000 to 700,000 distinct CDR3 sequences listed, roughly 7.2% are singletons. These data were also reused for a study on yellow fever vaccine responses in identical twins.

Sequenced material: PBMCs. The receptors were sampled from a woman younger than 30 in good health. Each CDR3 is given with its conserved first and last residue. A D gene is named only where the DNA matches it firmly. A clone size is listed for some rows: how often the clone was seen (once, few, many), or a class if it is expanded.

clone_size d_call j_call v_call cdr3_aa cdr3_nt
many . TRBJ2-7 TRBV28 CASRGTLTYEQYF TGTGCCAGCAGAGGGACCCTTACCTACGAGCAGTACTTC
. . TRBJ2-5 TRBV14 CASSQDFRRGETQYF TGTGCCAGCAGCCAAGATTTTAGGCGTGGGGAGACCCAGTACTTC
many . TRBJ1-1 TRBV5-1 CASSPRQGNTEAFF TGCGCCAGCAGCCCGAGGCAGGGGAACACTGAAGCTTTCTTT
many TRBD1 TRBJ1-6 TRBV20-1 CSVVRDRVSPLHF TGCAGTGTAGTCCGGGACAGGGTTTCACCCCTCCACTTT
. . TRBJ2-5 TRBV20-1 CSARPGTQYF TGCAGTGCTAGACCTGGGACCCAGTACTTC
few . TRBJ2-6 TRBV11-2 CASSYEAGTSGANVLTF TGTGCCAGCAGCTATGAGGCCGGGACATCTGGGGCCAACGTCCTGACTTTC
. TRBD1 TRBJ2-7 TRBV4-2 CASSPTGAEQYF TGTGCCAGCAGCCCGACAGGGGCCGAGCAGTACTTC
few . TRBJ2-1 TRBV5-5 CASSLLLESGLFGNEQFF TGTGCCAGCAGCTTGTTATTAGAGTCTGGGCTTTTTGGAAATGAGCAGTTCTTC
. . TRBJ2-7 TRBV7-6 CASSSPSRGGTYEQYF TGTGCCAGCAGCTCACCCAGTAGGGGAGGAACCTACGAGCAGTACTTC
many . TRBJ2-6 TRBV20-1 CSARDVGRSSGANVLTF TGCAGTGCTAGAGATGTGGGTAGAAGCTCTGGGGCCAACGTCCTGACTTTC
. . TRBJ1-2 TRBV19 CASNMNPAGYGYTF TGTGCCAGTAATATGAACCCGGCGGGCTATGGCTACACCTTC
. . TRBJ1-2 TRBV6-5 CASRRTLGGYTF TGTGCCAGCAGGAGGACATTAGGAGGCTACACCTTC
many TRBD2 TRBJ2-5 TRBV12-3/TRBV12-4 CASSFGTSGSTQYF TGTGCCAGCAGTTTTGGGACTAGCGGGTCGACCCAGTACTTC
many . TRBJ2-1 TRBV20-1 CSARVRFTYNEQFF TGCAGTGCTAGAGTAAGGTTCACCTACAATGAGCAGTTCTTC
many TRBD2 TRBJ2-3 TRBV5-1 CASTLGGLASDTQYF TGCGCCAGCACCCTGGGGGGACTAGCGTCGGATACGCAGTATTTT
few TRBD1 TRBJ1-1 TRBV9 CASSPRGDRAGTEAFF TGTGCCAGCAGCCCCCGAGGGGACAGGGCGGGCACTGAAGCTTTCTTT
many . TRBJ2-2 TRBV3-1 CASSQPGFDTGELFF TGTGCCAGCAGCCAGCCAGGATTCGACACCGGGGAGCTGTTTTTT
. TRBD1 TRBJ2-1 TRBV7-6 CASSLSGQYNEQFF TGTGCCAGCAGCTTGTCGGGACAGTACAATGAGCAGTTCTTC
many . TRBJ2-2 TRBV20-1 CSASPEAGTGELFF TGCAGTGCTTCCCCAGAGGCAGGGACCGGGGAGCTGTTTTTT
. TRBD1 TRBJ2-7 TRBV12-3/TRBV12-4 CASSLAVWGQSYEQYF TGTGCCAGCAGTTTAGCGGTCTGGGGACAGTCCTACGAGCAGTACTTC
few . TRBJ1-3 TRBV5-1 CASSPGSPGNTIYF TGCGCCAGCAGCCCGGGGAGCCCTGGAAACACCATATATTTT
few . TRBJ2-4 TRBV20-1 CSASGGGKVAGPHSEDIQYF TGCAGTGCTAGTGGAGGGGGCAAGGTAGCGGGACCACATTCAGAAGACATTCAGTACTTC
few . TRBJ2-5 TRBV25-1 CASSHPAGLSPQYF TGTGCCAGCAGCCACCCGGCAGGCCTATCGCCCCAGTACTTC
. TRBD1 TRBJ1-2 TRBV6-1 CASTGQAYYGYTF TGTGCCAGCACCGGACAGGCCTACTATGGCTACACCTTC
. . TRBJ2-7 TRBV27 CASWEARTVPENEQYF TGTGCCAGCTGGGAAGCCAGGACAGTCCCCGAAAACGAGCAGTACTTC
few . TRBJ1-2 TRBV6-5 CASSYSWTVEGYTF TGTGCCAGCAGTTACTCATGGACAGTAGAGGGCTACACCTTC
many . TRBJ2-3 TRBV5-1 CASSYSEPGHTQYF TGCGCCAGCAGCTACTCCGAACCAGGTCACACGCAGTATTTT
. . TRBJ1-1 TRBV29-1 CSVESAGTEAFF TGCAGCGTAGAATCGGCGGGTACTGAAGCTTTCTTT